This T cell receptor beta chain was identified in a study of blood T cell repertoires in COVID-19. Study-level background: The United States, Italy and Spain were the sources of the acute and convalescent COVID-19 samples. Nucleic acid was either cDNA or gDNA, and it came from T cells, B-cell-depleted T cells, or PBMCs.

Per the study methods: Reference gene primer amplification yielded estimated nucleated cell counts. Libraries were prepared by immunoSEQ multiplex PCR; TCRdb keeps only in-frame clonotypes and omits some of them. That table furnishes V, J and clone size, whereas the DNA furnished D and trimming. This sample has tens of thousands of clones, with roughly four fifths found just once. Specimen: peripheral blood. This TCR came from a woman aged 80 or over with acute or convalescent COVID-19.

The CDR3 DNA reads TGTGCCAGCAGCTCACAGGGCAGCTCCTACAATGAGCAGTTCTTC. Translation gives CASSSQGSSYNEQFF. This sequence joins TRBV7-2 and TRBJ2-1; tentatively, D is TRBD1 (6 bases). The germline gives CDR1 SGHTA, CDR2 FQGNSA. Trimming removed 4 bases from V and 0 bases from J, with 10 bases in between. The CDR3 is made up of 15 amino acids. The full variable domain, its missing parts supplied by reference TRBV7-2 and TRBJ2-1, is GAGVSQSPSNKVTEKGKDVELRCDPISGHTALYWYRQSLGQGLEFLIYFQGNSAPDKSGLPSDRFSAERTGGSVSTLTIQRTQQEDSAVYLCASSSQGSSYNEQFFGPGTRLTVL.